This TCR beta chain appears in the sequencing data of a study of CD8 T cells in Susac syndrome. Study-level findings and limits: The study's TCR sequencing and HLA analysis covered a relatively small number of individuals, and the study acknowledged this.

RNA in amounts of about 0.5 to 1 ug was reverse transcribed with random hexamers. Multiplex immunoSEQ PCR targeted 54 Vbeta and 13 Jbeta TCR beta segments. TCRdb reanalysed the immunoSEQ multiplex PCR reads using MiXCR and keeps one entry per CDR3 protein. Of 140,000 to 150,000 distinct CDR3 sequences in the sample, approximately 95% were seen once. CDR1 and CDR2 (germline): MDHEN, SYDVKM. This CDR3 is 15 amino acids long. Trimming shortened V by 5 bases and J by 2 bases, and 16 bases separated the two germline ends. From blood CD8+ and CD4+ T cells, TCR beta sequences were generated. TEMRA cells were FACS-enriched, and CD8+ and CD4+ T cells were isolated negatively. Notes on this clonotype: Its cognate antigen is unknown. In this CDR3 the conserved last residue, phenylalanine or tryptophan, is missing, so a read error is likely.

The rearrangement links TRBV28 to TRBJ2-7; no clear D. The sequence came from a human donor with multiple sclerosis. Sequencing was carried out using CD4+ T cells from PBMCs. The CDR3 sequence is CASSQPGLPTYEQYS. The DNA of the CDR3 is TGTGCCAGCAGTCAGCCCGGGCTGCCGACCTACGAGCAGTACTCC.